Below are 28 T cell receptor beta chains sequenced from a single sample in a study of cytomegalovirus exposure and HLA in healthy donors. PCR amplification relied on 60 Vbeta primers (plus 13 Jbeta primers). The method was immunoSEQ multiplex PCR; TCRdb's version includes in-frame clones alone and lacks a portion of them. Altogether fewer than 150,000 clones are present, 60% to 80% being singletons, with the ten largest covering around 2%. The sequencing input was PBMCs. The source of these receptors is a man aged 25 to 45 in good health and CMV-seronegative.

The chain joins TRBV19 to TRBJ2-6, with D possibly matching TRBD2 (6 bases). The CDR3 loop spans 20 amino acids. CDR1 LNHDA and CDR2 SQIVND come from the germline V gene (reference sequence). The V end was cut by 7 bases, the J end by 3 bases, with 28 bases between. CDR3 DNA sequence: TGTGCCAGTACGCCGTCCCCTACAGGCGTGGTCGGGGGTGGGGCCAACGTCCTGACTTTC. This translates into CASTPSPTGVVGGGANVLTF.

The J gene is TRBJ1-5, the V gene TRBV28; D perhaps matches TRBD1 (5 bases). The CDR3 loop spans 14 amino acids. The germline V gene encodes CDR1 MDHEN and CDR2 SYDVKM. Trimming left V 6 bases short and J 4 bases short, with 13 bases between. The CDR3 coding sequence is TGTGCCAGCAGCCCGGGGGACTGGAATCAGCCCCAGCATTTT. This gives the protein CASSPGDWNQPQHF. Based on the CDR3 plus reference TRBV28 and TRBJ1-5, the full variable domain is DVKVTQSSRYLVKRTGEKVFLECVQDMDHENMFWYRQDPGLGLRLIYFSYDVKMKEKGDIPEGYSVSREKKERFSLILESASTNQTSMYLCASSPGDWNQPQHFGDGTRLSIL.

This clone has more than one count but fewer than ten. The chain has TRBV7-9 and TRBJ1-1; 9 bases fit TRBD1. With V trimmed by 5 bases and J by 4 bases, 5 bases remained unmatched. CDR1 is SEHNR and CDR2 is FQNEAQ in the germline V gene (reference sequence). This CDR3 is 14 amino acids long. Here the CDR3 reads CASSQQGASTEAFF. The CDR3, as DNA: TGTGCCAGCAGCCAACAGGGGGCGAGCACTGAAGCTTTCTTT.

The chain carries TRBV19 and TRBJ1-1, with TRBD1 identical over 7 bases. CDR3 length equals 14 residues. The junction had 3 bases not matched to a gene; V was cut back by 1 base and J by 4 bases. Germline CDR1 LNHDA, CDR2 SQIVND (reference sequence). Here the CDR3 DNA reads TGTGCCAGTAGTATAGGGGCAGGGGGCACTGAAGCTTTCTTT. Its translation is CASSIGAGGTEAFF. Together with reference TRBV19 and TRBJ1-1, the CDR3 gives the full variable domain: DGGITQSPKYLFRKEGQNVTLSCEQNLNHDAMYWYRQDPGQGLRLIYYSQIVNDFQKGDIAEGYSVSREKKESFPLTVTSAQKNPTAFYLCASSIGAGGTEAFFGQGTRLTVV.

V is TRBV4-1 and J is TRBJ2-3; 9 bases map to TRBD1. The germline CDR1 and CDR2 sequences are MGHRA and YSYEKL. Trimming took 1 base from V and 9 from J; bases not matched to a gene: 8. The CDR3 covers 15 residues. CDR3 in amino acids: CASSQGIQGAWTQYF. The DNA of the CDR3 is TGCGCCAGCAGCCAAGGCATACAGGGGGCTTGGACGCAGTATTTT.

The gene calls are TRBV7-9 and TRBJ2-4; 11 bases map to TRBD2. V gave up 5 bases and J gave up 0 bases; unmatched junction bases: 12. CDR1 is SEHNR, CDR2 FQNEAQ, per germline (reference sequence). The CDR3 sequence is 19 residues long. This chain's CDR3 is CASSPWTSGSLLAKNIQYF. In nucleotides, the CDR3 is TGTGCCAGCAGCCCATGGACTAGCGGGTCATTACTAGCCAAAAACATTCAGTACTTC.

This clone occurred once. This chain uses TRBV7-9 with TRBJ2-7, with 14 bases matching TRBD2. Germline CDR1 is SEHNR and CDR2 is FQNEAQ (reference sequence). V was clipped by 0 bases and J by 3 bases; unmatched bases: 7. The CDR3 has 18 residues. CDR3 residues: CASSLAGTSGGDLYEQYF. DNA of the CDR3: TGTGCCAGCAGCTTAGCTGGGACTAGCGGGGGAGACCTCTACGAGCAGTACTTC.

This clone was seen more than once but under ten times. The CDR3 DNA reads TGCGCCAGCAGCTGGACTAGCGGGGGTACCGGGGAGCTGTTTTTT. Translated, it gives CASSWTSGGTGELFF. The chain is built from TRBV5-1 and TRBJ2-2; TRBD2 matches at 13 bases. This CDR3 has 15 amino acids. The V segment lost 3 bases and the J segment 5 bases; nucleotides outside the gene matches: 1. CDR1 is SGHRS and CDR2 is YFSETQ in the germline V gene. Supplemented by reference TRBV5-1 and TRBJ2-2, the full variable domain reads KAGVTQTPRYLIKTRGQQVTLSCSPISGHRSVSWYQQTPGQGLQFLFEYFSETQRNKGNFPGRFSGRQFSNSRSEMNVSTLELGDSALYLCASSWTSGGTGELFFGEGSRLTVL.

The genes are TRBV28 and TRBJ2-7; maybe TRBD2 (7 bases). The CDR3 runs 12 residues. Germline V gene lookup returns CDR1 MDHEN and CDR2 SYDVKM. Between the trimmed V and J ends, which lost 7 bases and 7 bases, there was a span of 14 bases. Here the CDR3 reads CASTLGGGEQYF. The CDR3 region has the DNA TGTGCCAGCACCCTGGGAGGGGGAGAGCAGTACTTC.

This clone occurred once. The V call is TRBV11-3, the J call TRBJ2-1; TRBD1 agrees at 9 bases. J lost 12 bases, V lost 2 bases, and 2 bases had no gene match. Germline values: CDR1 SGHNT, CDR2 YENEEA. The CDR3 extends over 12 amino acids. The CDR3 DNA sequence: TGTGCCAGCAGCTTAACAGGGGGCCGGCAGTTCTTC. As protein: CASSLTGGRQFF.

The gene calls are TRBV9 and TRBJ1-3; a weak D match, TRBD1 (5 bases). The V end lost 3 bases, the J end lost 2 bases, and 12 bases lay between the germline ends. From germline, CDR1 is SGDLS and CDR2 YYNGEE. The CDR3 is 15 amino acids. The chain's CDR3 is CASSGQTMAGNTIYF. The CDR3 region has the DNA TGTGCCAGCAGCGGACAGACAATGGCTGGAAACACCATATATTTT.

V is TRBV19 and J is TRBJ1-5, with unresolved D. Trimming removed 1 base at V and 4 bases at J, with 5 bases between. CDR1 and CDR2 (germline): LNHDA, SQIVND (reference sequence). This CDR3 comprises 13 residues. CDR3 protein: CASSIGQNQPQHF. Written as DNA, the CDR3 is TGTGCCAGTAGTATAGGTCAGAATCAGCCCCAGCATTTT.

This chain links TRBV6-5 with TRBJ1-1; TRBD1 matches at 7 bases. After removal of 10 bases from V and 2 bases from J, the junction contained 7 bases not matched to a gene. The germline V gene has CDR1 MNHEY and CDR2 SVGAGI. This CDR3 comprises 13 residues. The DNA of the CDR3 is TGTGCCACATCCGGGACAGTCAACACTGAAGCTTTCTTT. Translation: CATSGTVNTEAFF.

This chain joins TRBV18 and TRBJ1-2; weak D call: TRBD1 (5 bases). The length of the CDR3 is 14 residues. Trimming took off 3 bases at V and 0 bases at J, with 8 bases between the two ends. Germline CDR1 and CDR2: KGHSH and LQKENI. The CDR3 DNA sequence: TGTGCCAGCTCACCCAGGGACTCTAACTATGGCTACACCTTC. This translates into CASSPRDSNYGYTF.

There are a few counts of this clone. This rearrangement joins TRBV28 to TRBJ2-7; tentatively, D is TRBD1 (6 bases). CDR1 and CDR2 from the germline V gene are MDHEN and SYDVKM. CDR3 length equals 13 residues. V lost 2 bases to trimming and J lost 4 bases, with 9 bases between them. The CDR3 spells CASSLRGGYEQYF. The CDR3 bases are TGTGCCAGCAGTTTAAGAGGGGGTTACGAGCAGTACTTC.

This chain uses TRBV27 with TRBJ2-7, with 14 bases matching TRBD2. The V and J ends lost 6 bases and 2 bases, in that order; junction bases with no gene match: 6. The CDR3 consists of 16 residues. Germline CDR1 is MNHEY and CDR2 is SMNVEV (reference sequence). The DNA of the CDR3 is TGTGCCAGCAGGACTAGCGGGAGGGCCGGGACCTACGAGCAGTACTTC. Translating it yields CASRTSGRAGTYEQYF.

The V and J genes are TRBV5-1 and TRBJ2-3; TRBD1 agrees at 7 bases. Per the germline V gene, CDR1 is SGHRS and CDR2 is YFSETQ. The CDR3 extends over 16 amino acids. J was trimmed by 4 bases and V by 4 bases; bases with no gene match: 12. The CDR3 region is CASSLNTGVFSDTQYF. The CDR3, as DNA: TGCGCCAGCAGCCTGAATACAGGGGTTTTCTCAGATACGCAGTATTTT.

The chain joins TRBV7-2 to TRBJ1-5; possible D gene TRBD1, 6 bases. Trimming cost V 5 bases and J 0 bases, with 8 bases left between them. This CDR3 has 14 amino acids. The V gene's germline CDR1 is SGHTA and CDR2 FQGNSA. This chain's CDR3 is CASSPQGSNQPQHF. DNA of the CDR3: TGTGCCAGCAGCCCACAGGGTAGCAATCAGCCCCAGCATTTT.

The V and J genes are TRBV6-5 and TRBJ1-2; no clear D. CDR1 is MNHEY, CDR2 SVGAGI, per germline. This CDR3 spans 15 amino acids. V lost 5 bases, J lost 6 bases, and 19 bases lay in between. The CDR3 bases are TGTGCCAGCAGTACGAATCACCGGGAGACAAATGGCTACACCTTC. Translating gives CASSTNHRETNGYTF.

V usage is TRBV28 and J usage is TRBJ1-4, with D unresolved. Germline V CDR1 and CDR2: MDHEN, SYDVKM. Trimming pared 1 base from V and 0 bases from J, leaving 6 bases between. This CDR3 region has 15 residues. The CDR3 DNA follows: TGTGCCAGCAGTTTATTTCCGGCAACTAATGAAAAACTGTTTTTT. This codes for CASSLFPATNEKLFF.

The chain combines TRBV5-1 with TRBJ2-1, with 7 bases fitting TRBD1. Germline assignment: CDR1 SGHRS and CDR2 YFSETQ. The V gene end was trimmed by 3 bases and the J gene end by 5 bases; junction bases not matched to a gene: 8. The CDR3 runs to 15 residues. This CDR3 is CASSSTGAPHNEQFF. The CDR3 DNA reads TGCGCCAGCAGCTCAACAGGGGCCCCCCACAATGAGCAGTTCTTC. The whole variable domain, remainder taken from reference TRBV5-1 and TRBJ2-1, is KAGVTQTPRYLIKTRGQQVTLSCSPISGHRSVSWYQQTPGQGLQFLFEYFSETQRNKGNFPGRFSGRQFSNSRSEMNVSTLELGDSALYLCASSSTGAPHNEQFFGPGTRLTVL.

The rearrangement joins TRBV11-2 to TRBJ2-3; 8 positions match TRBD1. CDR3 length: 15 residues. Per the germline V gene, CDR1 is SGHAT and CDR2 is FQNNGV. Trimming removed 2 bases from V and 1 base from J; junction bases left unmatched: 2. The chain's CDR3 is CASSLWTGRTDTQYF. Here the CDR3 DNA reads TGTGCCAGCAGCTTATGGACAGGGCGCACAGATACGCAGTATTTT.

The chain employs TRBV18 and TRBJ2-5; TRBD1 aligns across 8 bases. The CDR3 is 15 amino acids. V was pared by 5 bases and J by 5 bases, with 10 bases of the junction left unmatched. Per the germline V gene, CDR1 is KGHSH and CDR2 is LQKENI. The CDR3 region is CASSNRQGARETQYF. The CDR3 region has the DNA TGTGCCAGCTCAAATCGGCAGGGGGCCCGGGAGACCCAGTACTTC. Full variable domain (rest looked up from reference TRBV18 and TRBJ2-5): NAGVMQNPRHLVRRRGQEARLRCSPMKGHSHVYWYRQLPEEGLKFMVYLQKENIIDESGMPKERFSAEFPKEGPSILRIQQVVRGDSAAYFCASSNRQGARETQYFGPGTRLLVL.

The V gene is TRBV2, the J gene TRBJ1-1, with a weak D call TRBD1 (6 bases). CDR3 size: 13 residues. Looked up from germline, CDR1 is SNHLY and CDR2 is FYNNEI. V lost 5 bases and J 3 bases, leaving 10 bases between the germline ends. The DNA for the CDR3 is TGTGCCAGCAGTCGGAGGACAGACACTGAAGCTTTCTTT. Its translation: CASSRRTDTEAFF.

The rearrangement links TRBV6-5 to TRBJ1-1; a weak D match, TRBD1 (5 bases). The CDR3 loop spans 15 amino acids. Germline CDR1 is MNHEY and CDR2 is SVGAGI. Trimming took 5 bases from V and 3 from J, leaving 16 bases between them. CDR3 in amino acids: CASSRSYKGDTEAFF. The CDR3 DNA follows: TGTGCCAGCAGTCGCAGTTATAAAGGGGACACTGAAGCTTTCTTT.

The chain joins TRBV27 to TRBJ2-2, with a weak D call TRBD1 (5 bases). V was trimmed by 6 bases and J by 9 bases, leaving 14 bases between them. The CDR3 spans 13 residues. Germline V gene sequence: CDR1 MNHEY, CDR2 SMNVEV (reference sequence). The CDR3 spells CASSGPQGRELFF. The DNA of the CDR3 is TGTGCCAGCAGCGGACCCCAGGGAAGGGAGCTGTTTTTT.

CDR3 residues: CASSDQRPGPEQYF. The DNA for the CDR3 is TGCGCCAGCAGTGACCAGCGGCCGGGCCCCGAGCAGTACTTC. V is TRBV10-1 and J is TRBJ2-7, with D possibly being TRBD2 (5 bases). Germline values: CDR1 WNHNN, CDR2 SYGVQD (reference sequence). The CDR3 spans 14 residues. Trimming pared 3 bases from V and 6 bases from J, leaving 15 bases between.

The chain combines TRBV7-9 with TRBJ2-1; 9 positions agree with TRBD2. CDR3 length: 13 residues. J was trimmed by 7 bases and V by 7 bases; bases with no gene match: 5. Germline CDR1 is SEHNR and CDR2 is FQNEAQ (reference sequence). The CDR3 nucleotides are TGTGCCAGCACTCCTCTAGCGGGGAATGAGCAGTTCTTC. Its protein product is CASTPLAGNEQFF.